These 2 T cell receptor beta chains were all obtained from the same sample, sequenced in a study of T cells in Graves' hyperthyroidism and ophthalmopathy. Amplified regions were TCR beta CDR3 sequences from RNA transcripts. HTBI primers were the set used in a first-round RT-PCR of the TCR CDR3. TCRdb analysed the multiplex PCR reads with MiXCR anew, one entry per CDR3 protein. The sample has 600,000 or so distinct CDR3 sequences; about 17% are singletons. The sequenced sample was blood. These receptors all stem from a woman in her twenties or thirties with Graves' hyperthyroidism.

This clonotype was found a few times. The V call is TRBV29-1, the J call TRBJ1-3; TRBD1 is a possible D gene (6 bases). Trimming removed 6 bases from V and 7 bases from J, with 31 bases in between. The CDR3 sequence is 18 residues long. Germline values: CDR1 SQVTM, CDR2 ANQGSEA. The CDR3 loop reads CSVGAGDSALRDRNTIYF. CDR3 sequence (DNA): TGCAGCGTGGGGGCCGGAGACAGCGCCCTTCGCGATAGGAACACCATATATTTT.

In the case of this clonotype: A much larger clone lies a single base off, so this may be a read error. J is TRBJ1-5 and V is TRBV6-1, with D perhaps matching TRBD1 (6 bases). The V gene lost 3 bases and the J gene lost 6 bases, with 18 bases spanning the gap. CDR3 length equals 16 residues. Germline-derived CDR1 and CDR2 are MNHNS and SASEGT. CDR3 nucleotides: TGTGCCAGCAGTGAGGGTCGGACAGATTCTGGTCAGCCCCAGCATTTT. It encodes CASSEGRTDSGQPQHF.